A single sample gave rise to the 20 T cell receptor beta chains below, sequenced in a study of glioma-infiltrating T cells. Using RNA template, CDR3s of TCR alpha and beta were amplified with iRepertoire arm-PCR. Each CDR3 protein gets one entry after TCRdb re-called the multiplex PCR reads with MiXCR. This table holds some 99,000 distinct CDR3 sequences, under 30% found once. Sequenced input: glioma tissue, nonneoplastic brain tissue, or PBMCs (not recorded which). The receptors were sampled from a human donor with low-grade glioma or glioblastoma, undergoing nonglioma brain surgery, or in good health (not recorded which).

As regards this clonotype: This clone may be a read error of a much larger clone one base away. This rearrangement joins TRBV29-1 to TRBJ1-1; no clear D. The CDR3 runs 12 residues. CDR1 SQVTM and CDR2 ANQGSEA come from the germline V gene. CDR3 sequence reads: CSVLTGNTEALF. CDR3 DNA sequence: TGCAGCGTGCTGACGGGGAACACTGAAGCTCTCTTT.

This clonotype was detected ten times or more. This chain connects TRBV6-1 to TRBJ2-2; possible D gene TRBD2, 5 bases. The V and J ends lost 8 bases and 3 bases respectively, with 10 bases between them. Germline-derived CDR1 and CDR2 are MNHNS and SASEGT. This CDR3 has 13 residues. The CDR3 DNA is TGTGCCAGCCGGAGGACGGACACCGGGGAGCTGTTTTTT. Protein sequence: CASRRTDTGELFF.

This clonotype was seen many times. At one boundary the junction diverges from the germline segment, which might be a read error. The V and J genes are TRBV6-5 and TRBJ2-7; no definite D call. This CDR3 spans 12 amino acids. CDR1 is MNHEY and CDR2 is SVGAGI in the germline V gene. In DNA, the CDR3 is TGTGCCAACAGTTACTCTGGGTACGAGCAGTACTTC. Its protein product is CANSYSGYEQYF.

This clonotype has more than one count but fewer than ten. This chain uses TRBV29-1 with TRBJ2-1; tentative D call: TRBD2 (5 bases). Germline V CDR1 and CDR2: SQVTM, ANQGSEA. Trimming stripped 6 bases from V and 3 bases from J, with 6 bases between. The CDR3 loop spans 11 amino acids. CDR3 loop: CSVGGYNEQFF. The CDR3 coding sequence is TGCAGCGTCGGAGGCTACAATGAGCAGTTCTTC.

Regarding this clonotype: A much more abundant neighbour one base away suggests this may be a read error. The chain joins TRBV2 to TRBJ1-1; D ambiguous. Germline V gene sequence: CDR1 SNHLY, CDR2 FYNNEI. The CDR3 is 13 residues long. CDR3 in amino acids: CSSSVRGLGEAFF. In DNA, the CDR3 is TGTTCCAGCAGTGTAAGAGGGCTAGGTGAAGCTTTCTTT. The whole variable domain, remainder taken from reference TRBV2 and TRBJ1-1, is EPEVTQTPSHQVTQMGQEVILRCVPISNHLYFYWYRQILGQKVEFLVSFYNNEISEKSEIFDDQFSVERPDGSNFTLKIRSTKLEDSAMYFCSSSVRGLGEAFFGQGTRLTVV.

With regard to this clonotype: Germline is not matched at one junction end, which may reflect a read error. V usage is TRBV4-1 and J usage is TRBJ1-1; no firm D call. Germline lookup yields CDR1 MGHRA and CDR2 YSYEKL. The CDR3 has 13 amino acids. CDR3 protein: CAISRRPYTEAFF. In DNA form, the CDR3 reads TGCGCCATCAGCCGGCGACCGTACACTGAAGCTTTCTTT.

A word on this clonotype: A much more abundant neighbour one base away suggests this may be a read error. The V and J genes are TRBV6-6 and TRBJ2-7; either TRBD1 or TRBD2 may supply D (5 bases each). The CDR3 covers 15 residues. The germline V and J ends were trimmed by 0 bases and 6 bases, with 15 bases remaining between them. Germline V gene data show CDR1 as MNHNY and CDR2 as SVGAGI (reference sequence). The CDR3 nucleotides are TGTGCCAGCAGTTACTCCGGGGTATGGACATTCGAGCAGTACTTC. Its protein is CASSYSGVWTFEQYF.

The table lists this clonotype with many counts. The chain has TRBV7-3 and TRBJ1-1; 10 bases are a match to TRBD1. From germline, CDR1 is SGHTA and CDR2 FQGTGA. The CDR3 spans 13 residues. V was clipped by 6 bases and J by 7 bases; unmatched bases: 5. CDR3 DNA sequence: TGTGCCAGCAGGGGACAGGGGTTCGGTGAAGCTTTCTTT. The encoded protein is CASRGQGFGEAFF.

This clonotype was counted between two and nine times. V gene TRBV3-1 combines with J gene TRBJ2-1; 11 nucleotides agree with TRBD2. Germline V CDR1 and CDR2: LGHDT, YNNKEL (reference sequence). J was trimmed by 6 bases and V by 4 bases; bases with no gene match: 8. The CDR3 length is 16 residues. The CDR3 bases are TGTGCCAGCAGCCCTCACACTAGCGGGAGAGGCAATGAGCAGTTCTTC. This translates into CASSPHTSGRGNEQFF.

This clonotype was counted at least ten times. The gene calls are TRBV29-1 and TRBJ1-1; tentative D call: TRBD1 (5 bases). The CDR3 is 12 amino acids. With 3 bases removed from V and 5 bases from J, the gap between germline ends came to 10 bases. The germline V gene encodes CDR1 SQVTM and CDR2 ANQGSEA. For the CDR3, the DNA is TGCAGCGTTGATGGGGGGGGAACTGAAGCTTTCTTT. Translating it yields CSVDGGGTEAFF. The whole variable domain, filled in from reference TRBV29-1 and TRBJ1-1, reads SAVISQKPSRDICQRGTSLTIQCQVDSQVTMMFWYRQQPGQSLTLIATANQGSEATYESGFVIDKFPISRPNLTFSTLTVSNMSPEDSSIYLCSVDGGGTEAFFGQGTRLTVV.

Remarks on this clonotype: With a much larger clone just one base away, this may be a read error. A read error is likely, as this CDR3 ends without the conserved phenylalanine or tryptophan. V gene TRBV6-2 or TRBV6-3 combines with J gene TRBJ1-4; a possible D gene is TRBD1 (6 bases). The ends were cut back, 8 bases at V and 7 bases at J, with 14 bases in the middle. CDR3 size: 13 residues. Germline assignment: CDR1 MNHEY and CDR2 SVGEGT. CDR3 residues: CASSPDRLEKLFL. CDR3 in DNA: TGTGCCAGCTCACCGGACAGACTTGAAAAACTGTTTCTT.

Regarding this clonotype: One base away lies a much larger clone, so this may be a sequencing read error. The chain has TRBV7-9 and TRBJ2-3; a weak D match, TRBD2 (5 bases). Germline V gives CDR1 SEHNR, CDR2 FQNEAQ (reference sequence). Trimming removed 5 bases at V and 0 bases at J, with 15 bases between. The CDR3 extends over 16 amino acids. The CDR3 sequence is CASSTRRGSSTDTQYF. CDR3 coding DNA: TGTGCCAGCAGCACCCGACGGGGTTCTAGCACAGATACGCAGTATTTT. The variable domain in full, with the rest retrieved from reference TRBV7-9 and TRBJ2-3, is DTGVSQNPRHKITKRGQNVTFRCDPISEHNRLYWYRQTLGQGPEFLTYFQNEAQLEKSRLLSDRFSAERPKGSFSTLEIQRTEQGDSAMYLCASSTRRGSSTDTQYFGPGTRLTVL.

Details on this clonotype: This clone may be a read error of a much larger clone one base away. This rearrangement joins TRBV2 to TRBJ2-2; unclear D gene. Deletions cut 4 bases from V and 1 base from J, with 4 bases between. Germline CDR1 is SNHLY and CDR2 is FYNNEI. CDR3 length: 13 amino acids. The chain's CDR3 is CASSGENTGELFF. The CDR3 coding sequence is TGTGCCAGCAGTGGAGAGAACACCGGGGAGCTGTTTTTT.

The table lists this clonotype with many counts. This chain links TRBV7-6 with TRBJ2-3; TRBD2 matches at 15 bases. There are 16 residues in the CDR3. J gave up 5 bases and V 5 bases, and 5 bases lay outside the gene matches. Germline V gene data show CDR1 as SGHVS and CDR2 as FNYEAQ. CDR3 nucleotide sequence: TGTGCCAGCAGCCAGGGACTAGCGGGAGGTGGAGATACGCAGTATTTT. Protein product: CASSQGLAGGGDTQYF.

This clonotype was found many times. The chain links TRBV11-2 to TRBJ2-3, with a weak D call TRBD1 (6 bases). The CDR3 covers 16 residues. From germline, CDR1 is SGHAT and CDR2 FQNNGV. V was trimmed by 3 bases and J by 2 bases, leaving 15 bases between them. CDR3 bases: TGTGCCAGCAGCTTCGGACAGAAACCATCCACAGATACGCAGTATTTT. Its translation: CASSFGQKPSTDTQYF.

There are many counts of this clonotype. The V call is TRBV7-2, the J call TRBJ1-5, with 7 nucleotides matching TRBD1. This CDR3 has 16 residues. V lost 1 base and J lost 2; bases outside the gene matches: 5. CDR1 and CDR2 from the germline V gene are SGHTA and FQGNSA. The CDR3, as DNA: TGTGCCAGCAGCTTAGGAGACAGGGTTCGCAATCAGCCCCAGCATTTT. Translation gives CASSLGDRVRNQPQHF.

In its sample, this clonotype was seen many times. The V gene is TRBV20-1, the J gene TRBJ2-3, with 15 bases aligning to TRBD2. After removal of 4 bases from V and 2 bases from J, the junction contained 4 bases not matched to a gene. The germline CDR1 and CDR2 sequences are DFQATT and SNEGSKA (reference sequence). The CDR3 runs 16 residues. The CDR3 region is CSAKGLAGGLTDTQYF. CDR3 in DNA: TGCAGTGCTAAGGGACTAGCGGGGGGCCTCACAGATACGCAGTATTTT.

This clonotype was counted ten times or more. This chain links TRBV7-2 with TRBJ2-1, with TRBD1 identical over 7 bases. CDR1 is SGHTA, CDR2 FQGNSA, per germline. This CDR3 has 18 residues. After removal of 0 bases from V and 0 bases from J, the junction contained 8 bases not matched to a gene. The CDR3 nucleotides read TGTGCCAGCAGCTTAGCCGGGACAGTGTCGTTCTCCTACAATGAGCAGTTCTTC. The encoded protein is CASSLAGTVSFSYNEQFF.

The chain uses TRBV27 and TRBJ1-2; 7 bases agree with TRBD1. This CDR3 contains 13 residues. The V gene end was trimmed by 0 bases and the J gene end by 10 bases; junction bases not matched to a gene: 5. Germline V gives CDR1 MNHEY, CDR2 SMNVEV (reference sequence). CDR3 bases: TGTGCCAGCAGTTTATCCGGGACAGTCAACTACACCTTC. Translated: CASSLSGTVNYTF.

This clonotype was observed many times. Written as DNA, the CDR3 is TGCAGTGCAATGGGGACTAGCGGGTATGGTGAGCAGTTCTTC. This sequence encodes CSAMGTSGYGEQFF. J is TRBJ2-1 and V is TRBV20-1; 12 bases agree with TRBD2. Germline-derived CDR1 and CDR2 are DFQATT and SNEGSKA (reference sequence). Trimming cost V 6 bases and J 9 bases; bases outside gene matches: 9. This CDR3 has 14 residues.